One and the same sample provided the 30 T cell receptor beta chains below, sequenced in a study of control samples from healthy donors and cancer patients. This table comes from immunoSEQ multiplex PCR, and its TCRdb copy is limited to in-frame clones, with some not included. This sample yields approximately 150,000 clones, of which 90% to 95% are seen a single time; 13% to 15% belongs to the top ten. The sequencing sample was made of PBMCs. Receptor source: a man in his 60s with colorectal cancer.

For the CDR3, the DNA is TGTGCCAGCAGCCAAGGTGCCGCCAGGCCGGGGAACTCCGGAAACACCATATATTTT. Its translation: CASSQGAARPGNSGNTIYF. The J gene is TRBJ1-3, the V gene TRBV4-2; D is uncertain. The V end was cut by 1 base, the J end by 4 bases, with 23 bases between. CDR1 and CDR2 from the germline V gene are LGHNA and YNFKEQ. CDR3 size: 19 residues.

This clone showed up just once. The chain has TRBV11-2 and TRBJ1-2; D is perhaps TRBD1 (6 bases). Germline values: CDR1 SGHAT, CDR2 FQNNGV. Trimming stripped 5 bases from V and 4 bases from J, with 8 bases between. This CDR3 has 12 amino acids. This CDR3 is CASSPQGYGYTF. The CDR3 DNA sequence: TGTGCCAGCAGCCCACAGGGCTATGGCTACACCTTC.

The J gene is TRBJ1-2, the V gene TRBV19, with a possible D match to TRBD1 (5 bases). The CDR3 sequence is 12 residues long. The V end was cut by 4 bases, the J end by 8 bases, with 11 bases between. Looked up from germline, CDR1 is LNHDA and CDR2 is SQIVND (reference sequence). CDR3 in DNA: TGTGCCAGTAGTACGGGGACGGGAGGCTACACCTTC. Its translation is CASSTGTGGYTF.

This chain connects TRBV7-9 to TRBJ2-2; D may match TRBD1 or TRBD2 (5 bases each). V gave up 7 bases and J gave up 2 bases, with 11 bases separating them. CDR1 and CDR2 (germline): SEHNR, FQNEAQ (reference sequence). The CDR3 loop spans 14 amino acids. CDR3 loop: CASTFGGNTGELFF. The CDR3 DNA is TGTGCCAGCACCTTTGGGGGAAACACCGGGGAGCTGTTTTTT. Based on the CDR3 plus reference TRBV7-9 and TRBJ2-2, the full variable domain is DTGVSQNPRHKITKRGQNVTFRCDPISEHNRLYWYRQTLGQGPEFLTYFQNEAQLEKSRLLSDRFSAERPKGSFSTLEIQRTEQGDSAMYLCASTFGGNTGELFFGEGSRLTVL.

This chain's CDR3 is CASSIESETGELFF. CDR3 nucleotides: TGTGCCAGTAGTATCGAATCGGAGACCGGGGAGCTGTTTTTT. V is TRBV19 and J is TRBJ2-2, with D unresolved. The CDR3 totals 14 residues. Trimming stripped 3 bases from V and 5 bases from J, with 10 bases between. CDR1 LNHDA and CDR2 SQIVND come from the germline V gene (reference sequence).

The V and J genes are TRBV10-1 and TRBJ1-2, with 7 bases lining up with TRBD1. J gave up 7 bases and V 6 bases, and 29 bases lay outside the gene matches. The CDR3 runs to 20 residues. Germline CDR1 is WNHNN and CDR2 is SYGVQD (reference sequence). CDR3 sequence (DNA): TGCGCCAGCAGCCCCCGCAAGGGAATAAGGCGGGGACAGTGGAGGTGTGGCTACACCTTC. Its translation is CASSPRKGIRRGQWRCGYTF.

The rearrangement uses TRBV7-8 and TRBJ2-7; D might be TRBD1 (5 bases). In germline, CDR1 is SGHVS, CDR2 FQNEAQ. The ends were cut back, 5 bases at V and 4 bases at J, with 9 bases in the middle. The CDR3 is 12 residues long. In DNA, the CDR3 is TGTGCCAGCAGCCTACAGGCGTACGAGCAGTACTTC. This translates into CASSLQAYEQYF. Supplemented by reference TRBV7-8 and TRBJ2-7, the full variable domain reads GAGVSQSPRYKVAKRGQDVALRCDPISGHVSLFWYQQALGQGPEFLTYFQNEAQLDKSGLPSDRFFAERPEGSVSTLKIQRTQQEDSAVYLCASSLQAYEQYFGPGTRLTVT.

The J gene is TRBJ1-4, the V gene TRBV6-2 or TRBV6-3, with TRBD1 matching over 8 bases. Germline lookup yields CDR1 MNHEY and CDR2 SVGEGT. Germline trimming cut 5 bases from V and 0 bases from J; bases unmatched to any gene: 2. The CDR3 totals 15 residues. The CDR3 region is CASSRDRSTNEKLFF. The CDR3, as DNA: TGTGCCAGCAGTCGGGACAGGTCAACTAATGAAAAACTGTTTTTT.

The chain carries TRBV24-1 and TRBJ1-2, with no clear D. This CDR3 has 15 amino acids. The V gene lost 6 bases and the J gene lost 4 bases, with 17 bases spanning the gap. Germline V gene data show CDR1 as KGHDR and CDR2 as SFDVKD. The CDR3 is CATSTARNEFYGYTF. CDR3 bases: TGTGCCACCAGTACCGCCCGGAACGAGTTCTATGGCTACACCTTC.

The chain joins TRBV3-1 (or the pseudogene TRBV3-2) to TRBJ1-3; D not certain. Trimming took off 4 bases at V and 4 bases at J, with 14 bases between the two ends. The germline CDR1 and CDR2 sequences are LGHDT and YNNKEL (reference sequence). The CDR3 is 15 residues long. CDR3 DNA: TGTGCCAGCAGCCCGGGTCCCCGAGGGGGAAACACCATATATTTT. This sequence encodes CASSPGPRGGNTIYF.

The chain uses TRBV20-1 and TRBJ1-1, with D possibly TRBD1 on 6 matching bases. The CDR3 length is 16 residues. Germline V gene sequence: CDR1 DFQATT, CDR2 SNEGSKA (reference sequence). Trimming removed 3 bases from V and 3 bases from J, with 20 bases in between. The CDR3 sequence is CSASPVQAGVDTEAFF. DNA for the CDR3: TGCAGTGCTAGTCCGGTTCAGGCAGGGGTTGACACTGAAGCTTTCTTT.

The chain has TRBV6-2 or TRBV6-3 and TRBJ1-6; tentatively, D is TRBD1 (6 bases). Trimming removed 4 bases at V and 9 bases at J, with 13 bases between. The germline CDR1 and CDR2 sequences are MNHEY and SVGEGT. The CDR3 is 14 residues long. The CDR3 DNA is TGTGCCAGCAGTTTACAGGGATTTAGTTCACCCCTCCACTTT. Its translation: CASSLQGFSSPLHF.

CDR3 nucleotides: TGTGCCAGCAGCTCCGGGGGGGTGGTAGGAGATACGCAGTATTTT. It translates to CASSSGGVVGDTQYF. The chain employs TRBV7-2 and TRBJ2-3; 8 bases line up with TRBD2. This CDR3 is 15 amino acids long. The germline gives CDR1 SGHTA, CDR2 FQGNSA. V shed 4 bases and J 5 bases; nucleotides not matched to a gene: 8.

This chain links TRBV5-1 with TRBJ2-5; 14 nucleotides agree with TRBD2. J gave up 5 bases and V 4 bases, and 4 bases lay outside the gene matches. The length of the CDR3 is 15 residues. CDR1 and CDR2 (germline): SGHRS, YFSETQ. The CDR3 protein is CASSPGTSGGETQYF. The CDR3, as DNA: TGCGCCAGCAGCCCGGGGACTAGCGGGGGTGAGACCCAGTACTTC.

V is TRBV7-2 and J is TRBJ2-1; D call uncertain. The V gene lost 1 base and the J gene lost 3 bases, with 13 bases spanning the gap. CDR1 is SGHTA, CDR2 FQGNSA, per germline. The CDR3 covers 16 residues. The CDR3 is CASSLDVSAVYNEQFF. Here the CDR3 DNA reads TGTGCCAGCAGCTTAGACGTCTCAGCTGTCTACAATGAGCAGTTCTTC.

This clone was seen once. The rearrangement uses TRBV5-4 and TRBJ2-4; perhaps TRBD2 as D (5 bases). V lost 4 bases and J 4 bases, leaving 21 bases between the germline ends. The CDR3 length is 17 residues. Germline V gene sequence: CDR1 SGHNT, CDR2 YYREEE (reference sequence). The CDR3 nucleotides read TGTGCCAGCAGCCCGGATGTGTCAACGACTATAAAAAACATTCAGTACTTC. Translating it yields CASSPDVSTTIKNIQYF.

The rearrangement joins TRBV6-5 to TRBJ1-3, with TRBD1 as a possible D gene (6 bases). This CDR3 spans 14 amino acids. V shed 6 bases and J shed 4 bases, with 13 bases lying between them. Germline V gene sequence: CDR1 MNHEY, CDR2 SVGAGI. CDR3 amino acids: CASRTSGEGNTIYF. CDR3 nucleotides: TGTGCCAGCAGGACATCAGGGGAAGGAAACACCATATATTTT.

This clone has a single count. This chain connects TRBV6-6 to TRBJ1-1; TRBD1 is a possible D gene (5 bases). V gave up 6 bases and J gave up 3 bases, with 8 bases separating them. The length of the CDR3 is 12 residues. CDR1 is MNHNY, CDR2 SVGAGI, per germline (reference sequence). CDR3 sequence (DNA): TGTGCCAGCAGGCTAGGGGACACTGAAGCTTTCTTT. Translating it yields CASRLGDTEAFF.

V usage is TRBV30 and J usage is TRBJ1-2; TRBD1 might be the D (5 bases). Germline V lookup: CDR1 GTSNPN, CDR2 SVGIG (reference sequence). V lost 0 bases and J lost 7, with 12 bases in between. The CDR3 totals 13 residues. DNA for the CDR3: TGTGCCTGGAGTGTAGGTGGGGCGGCTGGCTACACCTTC. Translated, it gives CAWSVGGAAGYTF.

This clone has only one observation. V and J are TRBV7-2 and TRBJ2-5; perhaps TRBD2 as D (5 bases). The V end lost 2 bases, the J end lost 2 bases, and 9 bases lay between the germline ends. CDR3 length: 14 residues. Germline CDR1 and CDR2: SGHTA and FQGNSA. The CDR3 protein is CASSLYGVQETQYF. DNA for the CDR3: TGTGCCAGCAGCTTATACGGGGTTCAAGAGACCCAGTACTTC.

This clone was counted once. The V and J genes are TRBV5-1 and TRBJ2-3, with D maybe TRBD1 (6 bases). Trimming stripped 1 base from V and 0 bases from J, with 9 bases between. Germline V lookup: CDR1 SGHRS, CDR2 YFSETQ. This CDR3 is 15 amino acids long. The CDR3 loop reads CASSLTGQSTDTQYF. The CDR3 DNA reads as TGCGCCAGCAGCTTGACCGGACAGAGCACAGATACGCAGTATTTT.

This clone appeared a single time. The rearrangement links TRBV5-1 to TRBJ2-3, with 8 bases matching TRBD2. Trimming removed 7 bases from V and 6 bases from J; junction bases left unmatched: 10. Germline-derived CDR1 and CDR2 are SGHRS and YFSETQ. The CDR3 contains 14 residues. The CDR3: CASQFGRGGDTQYF. The CDR3 DNA sequence: TGCGCCAGCCAGTTCGGGAGGGGTGGCGATACGCAGTATTTT.

The V call is TRBV5-6, the J call TRBJ2-7; perhaps TRBD1 as D (6 bases). Germline CDR1 and CDR2: SGHDT and YYEEEE. The CDR3 totals 15 residues. Trimming took 4 bases from V and 6 from J, leaving 20 bases between them. CDR3 nucleotides: TGTGCCAGCAGCCATATCCAAACAGGGTACTCCGAGCAGTACTTC. It translates to CASSHIQTGYSEQYF.

The chain has TRBV27 and TRBJ2-3; D not certain. V lost 3 bases and J lost 2, with 9 bases in between. Germline V CDR1 and CDR2: MNHEY, SMNVEV (reference sequence). The CDR3 sequence is 14 residues long. This chain's CDR3 is CASSFGFDTDTQYF. Here the CDR3 DNA reads TGTGCCAGCAGTTTCGGTTTCGACACAGATACGCAGTATTTT.

The chain links TRBV7-2 to TRBJ1-5; D ambiguous. This CDR3 has 14 amino acids. Germline CDR1 SGHTA, CDR2 FQGNSA. Trimming stripped 1 base from V and 1 base from J, with 5 bases between. Here the CDR3 reads CASSLELSNQPQHF. The CDR3 region has the DNA TGTGCCAGCAGCTTAGAACTAAGCAATCAGCCCCAGCATTTT.

V usage is TRBV7-7 and J usage is TRBJ2-7; a possible D gene is TRBD1 (6 bases). V dropped 3 bases and J dropped 5 bases, with 11 bases sitting between them. This CDR3 spans 13 amino acids. The germline gives CDR1 SSHAT, CDR2 FNYEAQ (reference sequence). CDR3 region: CASSLQGFDEQYF. CDR3 nucleotide sequence: TGTGCCAGCAGCTTGCAGGGGTTCGACGAGCAGTACTTC.

V usage is TRBV6-1 and J usage is TRBJ2-7; D might be TRBD1 (6 bases). The germline V and J ends were trimmed by 0 bases and 7 bases, with 16 bases remaining between them. Germline CDR1 reads MNHNS; CDR2 reads SASEGT. The CDR3 spans 15 residues. As DNA, the CDR3 is TGTGCCAGCAGTGAAGCGCCGGGGACAACTAAGGAGCAGTACTTC. Amino acids: CASSEAPGTTKEQYF.

CDR3 nucleotide sequence: TGTGCCAGCAGCTGGACAGGGGCGGAGGGCTACACCTTC. Amino acid sequence: CASSWTGAEGYTF. J is TRBJ1-2 and V is TRBV3-1 (or the pseudogene TRBV3-2); 9 bases match TRBD1. In germline, CDR1 is LGHDT, CDR2 YNNKEL (reference sequence). CDR3 length equals 13 residues. V gave up 5 bases and J gave up 8 bases; unmatched junction bases: 6.

The chain is built from TRBV27 and TRBJ1-4; D gene unclear. CDR3 length: 14 residues. V was cut by 3 bases and J by 7 bases, with 12 bases left in between. Germline values: CDR1 MNHEY, CDR2 SMNVEV (reference sequence). Here the CDR3 reads CASSFQGSAEKLFF. The DNA of the CDR3 is TGTGCCAGCAGTTTTCAAGGTAGCGCTGAAAAACTGTTTTTT.

This clone was found once. The V gene is TRBV2, the J gene TRBJ1-2; D is undetermined. CDR1 and CDR2 from the germline V gene are SNHLY and FYNNEI. Trimming pared 3 bases from V and 8 bases from J, leaving 4 bases between. This CDR3 is built from 10 residues. This chain's CDR3 is CASSDPGYTF. As DNA, the CDR3 is TGTGCCAGCAGTGATCCCGGCTACACCTTC.